Here is one TCR beta chain with its context. Its antigen remains unknown. V gave up 0 bases and J gave up 4 bases; unmatched junction bases: 4. In germline, CDR1 is SGHDN, CDR2 FVKESK. This CDR3 spans 16 amino acids. The sample comes from a study of OX40 agonist ivuxolimab in advanced cancers. Study-wide results and limits: Circulating CD4+ and CD8+ T cells showed clonal expansion by week 6 at 0.1 to 3.0 mg/kg.

Sequencing was performed with immunoSEQ multiplex PCR; in TCRdb, only in-frame clones are kept and a portion is missing. Of about 22,000 clones listed, roughly nine tenths are singletons. The TCR comes from an adult with an advanced solid tumor such as melanoma, head and neck, liver or kidney cancer. The sample was CD4+ or CD8+ T cells sorted from blood, taken in a trial of the OX40 agonist ivuxolimab. This chain connects TRBV14 to TRBJ2-5; 11 bases map to TRBD2. The CDR3 region has the DNA TGTGCCAGCAGCCAAGATTGGACTAGCGGGCGAGAGACCCAGTACTTC. Translated, it gives CASSQDWTSGRETQYF.